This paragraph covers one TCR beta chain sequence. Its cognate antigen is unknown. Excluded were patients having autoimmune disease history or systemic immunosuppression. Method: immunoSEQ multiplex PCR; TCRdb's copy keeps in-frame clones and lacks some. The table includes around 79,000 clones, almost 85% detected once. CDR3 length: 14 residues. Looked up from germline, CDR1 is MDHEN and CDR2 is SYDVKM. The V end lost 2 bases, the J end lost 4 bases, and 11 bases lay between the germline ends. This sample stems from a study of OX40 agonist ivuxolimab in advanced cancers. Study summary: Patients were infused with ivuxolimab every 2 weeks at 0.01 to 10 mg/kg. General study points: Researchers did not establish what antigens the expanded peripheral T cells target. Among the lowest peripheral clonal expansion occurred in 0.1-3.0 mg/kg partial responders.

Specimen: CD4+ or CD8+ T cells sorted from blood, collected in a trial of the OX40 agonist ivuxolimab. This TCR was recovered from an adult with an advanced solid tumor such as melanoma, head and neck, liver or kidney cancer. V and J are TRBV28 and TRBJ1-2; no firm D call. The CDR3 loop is CASSLGIQSYGYTF. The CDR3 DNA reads TGTGCCAGCAGTTTAGGTATACAGAGCTATGGCTACACCTTC.